The clone carrying this T cell receptor (beta chain) was counted many times. Its matching antigen is unknown. These data originate in a study of T cell repertoires in cytomegalovirus infection. Study context: Public TCR beta signatures were indicative of both CMV infection and a matching HLA type. The study's findings and limits: Ex vivo, HLA-C-restricted CMV-specific TCR beta clonotypes prevailed over the rest of the response.

One entry per CDR3 protein, called by TCRdb with MiXCR from the reads. The repertoire consists of 45,000 to 55,000 distinct CDR3 sequences, with 15% to 25% occurring once and the leading ten covering about 55%. From germline, CDR1 is SGHTA and CDR2 FQGNSA. This CDR3 has 13 amino acids. The V end lost 1 base, the J end lost 3 bases, and 6 bases lay between the germline ends. The chain employs TRBV7-2 and TRBJ1-2; no clear D. This clonotype was sampled from a human donor in good health (CMV status not recorded). Some clones in this sample may be carry-over from other donors' samples. The sequencing here drew on CD8+ T cells from cultured PBMCs, taken from culture after CMV antigen stimulation. In DNA form, the CDR3 reads TGTGCCAGCAGCTTAGGCCAGTACTATGGCTACACCTTC. This gives the protein CASSLGQYYGYTF.